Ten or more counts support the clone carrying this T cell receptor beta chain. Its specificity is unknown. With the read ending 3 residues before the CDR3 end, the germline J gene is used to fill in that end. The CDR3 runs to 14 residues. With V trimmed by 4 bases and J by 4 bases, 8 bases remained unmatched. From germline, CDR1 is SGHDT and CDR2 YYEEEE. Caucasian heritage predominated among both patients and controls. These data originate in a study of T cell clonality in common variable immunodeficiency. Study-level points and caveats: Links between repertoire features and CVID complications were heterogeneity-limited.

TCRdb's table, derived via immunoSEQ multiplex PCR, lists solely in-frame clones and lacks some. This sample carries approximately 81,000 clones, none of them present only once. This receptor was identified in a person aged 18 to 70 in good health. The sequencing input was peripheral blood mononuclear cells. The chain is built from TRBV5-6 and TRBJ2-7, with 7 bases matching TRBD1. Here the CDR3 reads CASSPPLDRYEQYF. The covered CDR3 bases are TGTGCCAGCAGCCCGCCATTGGACAGGTACGAG.